These 28 T cell receptor beta chains were all obtained from the same sample, sequenced in a study of shared clonotypes between healthy human individuals. TCRdb's table, derived via immunoSEQ multiplex PCR, lists solely in-frame clones and lacks some. Found here are some 2,500,000 clones, 80% to 95% of them singletons; the top ten hold about 0.39%. Specimen: naive CD4+ T cells from PBMCs. Subset denoted: CD45RA+ positively selected. The source is a man between 18 and 29 years old in good health. Some clones in this sample may be carry-over from other donors' samples.

The gene calls are TRBV12-5 and TRBJ2-1, with a tentative D call TRBD2 (5 bases). This CDR3 is 13 amino acids long. Germline V CDR1 and CDR2: LGHNT, FRNRAP. With 10 bases removed from V and 9 bases from J, the gap between germline ends came to 19 bases. CDR3 protein: CATSLTLDTEQFF. CDR3 nucleotide sequence: TGTGCTACCTCCCTCACACTAGATACTGAGCAGTTCTTC.

This clone has just a few counts. The chain recombines TRBV30 with TRBJ1-3, with 7 bases lining up with TRBD1. Germline-derived CDR1 and CDR2 are GTSNPN and SVGIG (reference sequence). CDR3 length: 14 residues. The ends lost 5 bases at V and 4 bases at J; junction bases unmatched: 8. The CDR3 region is CAWDEGQRGNTIYF. In DNA form, the CDR3 reads TGTGCCTGGGACGAGGGACAGAGGGGAAACACCATATATTTT. Using reference TRBV30 and TRBJ1-3 for the parts outside the CDR3, the full variable domain is SQTIHQWPATLVQPVGSPLSLECTVEGTSNPNLYWYRQAAGRGLQLLFYSVGIGQISSEVPQNLSASRPQDRQFILSSKKLLLSDSGFYLCAWDEGQRGNTIYFGEGSWLTVV.

Points on this clone: This same CDR3 is encoded by further DNA sequences in the sample. This sequence joins TRBV9 and TRBJ2-7; TRBD2 matches at 7 bases. V trimming: 6 bases; J trimming: 0 bases; junction bases outside the gene matches: 6. The germline V gene encodes CDR1 SGDLS and CDR2 YYNGEE. This CDR3 is 14 amino acids long. CDR3 DNA: TGTGCCAGCAACCCGGGACTACACTCCTACGAGCAGTACTTC. Translated, it gives CASNPGLHSYEQYF. The entire variable domain, with the rest obtained from reference TRBV9 and TRBJ2-7, is as follows: DSGVTQTPKHLITATGQRVTLRCSPRSGDLSVYWYQQSLDQGLQFLIQYYNGEERAKGNILERFSAQQFPDLHSELNLSSLELGDSALYFCASNPGLHSYEQYFGPGTRLTVT.

The count of this clone is one. This chain joins TRBV7-3 and TRBJ2-2; D perhaps matches TRBD2 (5 bases). CDR3 length: 14 amino acids. The V gene's germline CDR1 is SGHTA and CDR2 FQGTGA. Deletions cut 3 bases from V and 3 bases from J, with 8 bases between. CDR3 protein: CASSFSVDTGELFF. The CDR3 DNA sequence: TGTGCCAGCAGCTTTAGCGTTGACACCGGGGAGCTGTTTTTT.

On this clone: Other DNA sequences within the sample encode an identical CDR3. V gene TRBV5-4 combines with J gene TRBJ1-1; no definite D call. CDR1 is SGHNT and CDR2 is YYREEE in the germline V gene (reference sequence). The CDR3 consists of 12 residues. With 2 bases removed from V and 1 base from J, the gap between germline ends came to 3 bases. The CDR3 sequence: CASSFRNTEAFF. In DNA, the CDR3 is TGTGCCAGCAGCTTTCGGAACACTGAAGCTTTCTTT.

The rearrangement uses TRBV5-6 and TRBJ1-2; D perhaps matches TRBD1 (6 bases). Trimming cost V 3 bases and J 5 bases, with 11 bases left between them. The germline gives CDR1 SGHDT, CDR2 YYEEEE. The length of the CDR3 is 13 residues. CDR3 DNA: TGTGCCAGCAGCTACAGGGCTTGGTATGGCTACACCTTC. It specifies CASSYRAWYGYTF. Full variable domain (missing parts from reference TRBV5-6 and TRBJ1-2): DAGVTQSPTHLIKTRGQQVTLRCSPKSGHDTVSWYQQALGQGPQFIFQYYEEEERQRGNFPDRFSGHQFPNYSSELNVNALLLGDSALYLCASSYRAWYGYTFGSGTRLTVV.

V usage is TRBV7-3 and J usage is TRBJ2-1; D possibly corresponds to TRBD2 (5 bases). V was cut by 1 base and J by 8 bases, with 15 bases left in between. Germline values: CDR1 SGHTA, CDR2 FQGTGA. The CDR3 spans 15 residues. The CDR3: CASSLRGETGHEQFF. DNA for the CDR3: TGTGCCAGCAGCTTAAGGGGAGAGACGGGCCATGAGCAGTTCTTC.

The gene calls are TRBV5-1 and TRBJ2-1; tentative D call: TRBD2 (6 bases). The CDR3 spans 15 residues. Germline CDR1 is SGHRS and CDR2 is YFSETQ. The V end lost 4 bases, the J end lost 4 bases, and 15 bases lay between the germline ends. The CDR3 nucleotides are TGCGCCAGCAGCCTAAGGGCGGGGATATACAATGAGCAGTTCTTC. It is translated as CASSLRAGIYNEQFF.

This chain connects TRBV27 to TRBJ2-7; D remains unclear. CDR1 and CDR2 (germline): MNHEY, SMNVEV (reference sequence). The V end lost 3 bases, the J end lost 3 bases, and 9 bases lay between the germline ends. The CDR3 extends over 13 amino acids. Here the CDR3 DNA reads TGTGCCAGCAGTTTTGGCCGACACTACGAGCAGTACTTC. Translating gives CASSFGRHYEQYF.

The J gene is TRBJ2-5, the V gene TRBV15, with 7 bases matching TRBD1. The V gene end was trimmed by 2 bases and the J gene end by 5 bases; junction bases not matched to a gene: 5. Germline CDR1 LNHNV, CDR2 YYDKDF (reference sequence). There are 14 residues in the CDR3. The CDR3 DNA reads TGTGCCACCAGCAGACGGACAGGCGAGGAGACCCAGTACTTC. Translation gives CATSRRTGEETQYF.

The chain uses TRBV4-2 and TRBJ2-4; TRBD2 matches at 12 bases. The germline V gene has CDR1 LGHNA and CDR2 YNFKEQ. This CDR3 has 15 residues. V shed 4 bases and J 5 bases; nucleotides not matched to a gene: 3. As DNA, the CDR3 is TGTGCCAGCAGCCCCCGACTAGCGGGAGAAAACATTCAGTACTTC. The encoded protein is CASSPRLAGENIQYF.

This clone was seen just once. V is TRBV15 and J is TRBJ2-2, with 9 bases matching TRBD2. The V and J ends lost 4 bases and 8 bases, in that order; junction bases with no gene match: 26. Germline CDR1 reads LNHNV; CDR2 reads YYDKDF (reference sequence). The CDR3 has 21 residues. The CDR3 is CATSKYRGGGAVAGAPGELFF. The CDR3 DNA is TGTGCCACCAGCAAATATCGGGGAGGGGGCGCGGTAGCGGGAGCCCCTGGGGAGCTGTTTTTT.

This chain uses TRBV5-1 with TRBJ2-5; D is undetermined. V dropped 7 bases and J dropped 2 bases, with 15 bases sitting between them. The CDR3 length is 14 residues. CDR1 and CDR2 (germline): SGHRS, YFSETQ. CDR3 region: CASRRVLFQETQYF. The CDR3 region has the DNA TGCGCCAGCCGCCGCGTCCTGTTTCAAGAGACCCAGTACTTC.

The chain carries TRBV30 and TRBJ2-7; D may be TRBD2 (5 bases). The V end was cut by 5 bases, the J end by 7 bases, with 18 bases between. The germline gives CDR1 GTSNPN, CDR2 SVGIG (reference sequence). The CDR3 contains 13 residues. The CDR3 here is CAWRRQSSGEQYF. The CDR3 region has the DNA TGTGCCTGGCGTCGGCAAAGCTCGGGGGAGCAGTACTTC.

This CDR3 is CSVPRQGGLADTQYF. In nucleotides, the CDR3 is TGCAGCGTGCCACGACAGGGGGGATTGGCAGATACGCAGTATTTT. The chain uses TRBV29-1 and TRBJ2-3; TRBD1 matches at 9 bases. The length of the CDR3 is 15 residues. The junction had 11 bases not matched to a gene; V was cut back by 6 bases and J by 4 bases. Germline V gene lookup returns CDR1 SQVTM and CDR2 ANQGSEA.

This clone was counted a single time. Other DNA variants within this sample encode the same CDR3. The rearrangement links TRBV7-3 to TRBJ2-5; TRBD2 matches 8 bases. The CDR3 totals 13 residues. The V and J ends lost 5 bases and 5 bases, in that order; junction bases with no gene match: 4. Germline V gene lookup returns CDR1 SGHTA and CDR2 FQGTGA. CDR3 in amino acids: CASSLSGTETQYF. In DNA, the CDR3 is TGTGCCAGCAGCCTTAGCGGGACTGAGACCCAGTACTTC.

The CDR3 DNA follows: TGTGCCAGCAGCGTAGGAGGGGGCGTGACCTACGAGCAGTACTTC. It codes for CASSVGGGVTYEQYF. V is TRBV9 and J is TRBJ2-7; 7 positions match TRBD1. This CDR3 is built from 15 residues. Losses at the gene ends were 0 bases for V and 2 bases for J; bases not matched to a gene: 5. The germline V gene has CDR1 SGDLS and CDR2 YYNGEE.

The J gene is TRBJ1-4, the V gene TRBV27, with 8 bases identical to TRBD1. With 7 bases clipped from V and 3 bases from J, the junction kept 13 bases outside the gene matches. The CDR3 consists of 17 residues. Germline-derived CDR1 and CDR2 are MNHEY and SMNVEV (reference sequence). CDR3 sequence reads: CASKPGGALDSNEKLFF. CDR3 nucleotides: TGTGCCAGCAAACCAGGGGGCGCGTTGGATTCTAATGAAAAACTGTTTTTT.

With regard to this clone: This sample also contains other DNA sequences that code for the same CDR3. The V gene is TRBV28, the J gene TRBJ1-5; possibly TRBD1 for D (5 bases). This CDR3 is 15 amino acids long. V gave up 4 bases and J gave up 1 base, with 11 bases separating them. CDR1 is MDHEN, CDR2 SYDVKM, per germline. The CDR3 DNA sequence: TGTGCCAGCAGTTCCCCCGGGGGGAGCAATCAGCCCCAGCATTTT. Its protein is CASSSPGGSNQPQHF.

This clone turned up a few times. V is TRBV19 and J is TRBJ1-1; D is unclear. Per the germline V gene, CDR1 is LNHDA and CDR2 is SQIVND (reference sequence). V lost 5 bases, J lost 1 base, and 11 bases lay in between. The CDR3 contains 14 residues. The CDR3, as DNA: TGTGCCAGTAGTCTCAGGACCAAGAACACTGAAGCTTTCTTT. Translated, it gives CASSLRTKNTEAFF.

This chain uses TRBV7-2 with TRBJ1-1; D not certain. CDR3 length: 13 amino acids. V was clipped by 1 base and J by 5 bases, with 8 bases between them. The germline gives CDR1 SGHTA, CDR2 FQGNSA. In DNA form, the CDR3 reads TGTGCCAGCAGCTTAGTACGGGAAACTGAAGCTTTCTTT. Its protein is CASSLVRETEAFF.

The CDR3 here is CASRPQGLGTDTQYF. The CDR3 bases are TGTGCCAGCAGACCTCAGGGGTTAGGCACAGATACGCAGTATTTT. The chain carries TRBV27 and TRBJ2-3; perhaps TRBD1 as D (6 bases). CDR3 length equals 15 residues. Trimming left V 6 bases short and J 1 base short, with 14 bases between. From germline, CDR1 is MNHEY and CDR2 SMNVEV (reference sequence).

The chain uses TRBV5-1 and TRBJ1-2, with TRBD1 matching over 7 bases. Germline V gives CDR1 SGHRS, CDR2 YFSETQ. The CDR3 loop spans 20 amino acids. V was clipped by 5 bases and J by 5 bases; unmatched bases: 27. The CDR3 here is CASRPGRRGQAPPGEYGYTF. The CDR3 DNA follows: TGCGCCAGCAGGCCGGGTCGGAGGGGGCAGGCCCCCCCGGGAGAGTATGGCTACACCTTC.

V gene TRBV5-1 combines with J gene TRBJ2-3, with 8 bases that match TRBD2. This CDR3 has 17 residues. CDR1 SGHRS and CDR2 YFSETQ come from the germline V gene. Unmatched junction bases numbered 12, after V lost 0 bases and J lost 6 bases. CDR3 loop: CASSLVVAGRIGDTQYF. The CDR3 DNA follows: TGCGCCAGCAGCTTGGTGGTAGCGGGACGCATTGGGGATACGCAGTATTTT.

The table lists this clone with a few counts. The chain carries TRBV19 and TRBJ1-5; tentative D call: TRBD1 (5 bases). The CDR3 spans 16 residues. Between the trimmed V and J ends, which lost 7 bases and 2 bases, there was a span of 18 bases. Per the germline V gene, CDR1 is LNHDA and CDR2 is SQIVND (reference sequence). This chain's CDR3 is CASTVGAGKGNQPQHF. In DNA, the CDR3 is TGTGCCAGTACCGTTGGAGCAGGGAAAGGCAATCAGCCCCAGCATTTT.

The V call is TRBV2, the J call TRBJ1-2; 8 bases match TRBD1. Germline values: CDR1 SNHLY, CDR2 FYNNEI. The CDR3 contains 14 residues. Trimming cost V 5 bases and J 8 bases; bases outside gene matches: 10. CDR3: CASSRGQGANGYTF. CDR3 DNA sequence: TGTGCCAGCAGTCGAGGACAGGGAGCGAACGGCTACACCTTC.

The V and J genes are TRBV5-6 and TRBJ1-1; D call uncertain. Trimming removed 1 base from V and 1 base from J, with 8 bases in between. The CDR3 sequence is 14 residues long. Germline V gene sequence: CDR1 SGHDT, CDR2 YYEEEE. As DNA, the CDR3 is TGTGCCAGCAGCTTGCGACTGCCGAACACTGAAGCTTTCTTT. Its protein product is CASSLRLPNTEAFF.

The V call is TRBV2, the J call TRBJ2-3; possible D gene TRBD2, 6 bases. Trimming removed 1 base from V and 2 bases from J, with 13 bases in between. Germline CDR1 and CDR2: SNHLY and FYNNEI. There are 16 residues in the CDR3. This chain's CDR3 is CASSEGGQRATDTQYF. The CDR3 bases are TGTGCCAGCAGTGAAGGTGGGCAGCGGGCCACAGATACGCAGTATTTT.